A single sample is the source of the 22 T cell receptor beta chains below, sequenced in a study of T cells in women clearing cervical HPV infection. TCRdb's table, derived via immunoSEQ multiplex PCR, lists solely in-frame clones and lacks some. Its table records tens of thousands of clones. Sample: blood buffy coat. The source of these receptors is a woman aged 18 to 75 with a cervical HPV16 infection that either progressed to CIN3+ or cleared (not recorded which).

Turning to this clone: Read coverage stops 3 residues before the CDR3 terminus; the germline J gene supplies the remainder. The J gene is TRBJ1-5, the V gene TRBV5-5; TRBD1 aligns across 8 bases. V gave up 4 bases and J gave up 5 bases; unmatched junction bases: 2. The CDR3 is 13 residues long. Per the germline V gene, CDR1 is SGHKS and CDR2 is YYEKEE (reference sequence). The CDR3: CASSLDRDQPQHF. CDR3 DNA, as far as it was read: TGTGCCAGCAGCCTGGACAGGGATCAGCCC.

To note about this clone: The read comes to an end 3 residues before the CDR3 does, leaving the germline J gene to fill in the end. The chain has TRBV28 and TRBJ1-1; D is unresolved. CDR3 length: 16 residues. The V gene's germline CDR1 is MDHEN and CDR2 SYDVKM. The V end was cut by 3 bases, the J end by 0 bases, with 14 bases between. The covered CDR3 bases are TGTGCCAGCAGTTTCTTGGGCGCCGGGGTGAACACTGAA. Amino acids: CASSFLGAGVNTE. In full, the CDR3 is CASSFLGAGVNTEAFF.

Remarks on this clone: The CDR3 end is not reached by the read, which stops 3 residues before it; the germline J gene fills it in. V usage is TRBV28 and J usage is TRBJ1-5, with a weak D call TRBD1 (6 bases). The ends were cut back, 5 bases at V and 4 bases at J, with 15 bases in the middle. The CDR3 loop spans 15 amino acids. Germline CDR1 MDHEN, CDR2 SYDVKM. CDR3 in amino acids: CASSALTGPNQPQHF. CDR3 DNA, as far as it was read: TGTGCCAGCAGTGCATTGACAGGACCTAATCAGCCC.

A remark on this clone: The DNA ends 3 residues before the CDR3 does, and the rest of the CDR3 is filled in from the germline J gene. The genes are TRBV30 and TRBJ2-1, with D tentatively TRBD2 (6 bases). V was pared by 1 base and J by 0 bases, with 13 bases between. In germline, CDR1 is GTSNPN, CDR2 SVGIG (reference sequence). The CDR3 contains 16 residues. CDR3 DNA, as far as it was read: TGTGCCTGGAGTGCTACGGGACTCCACTCCTACAATGAG. It codes for CAWSATGLHSYNE. The entire CDR3 reads CAWSATGLHSYNEQFF.

As regards this clone: The read falls 3 residues short of the CDR3 end, and the missing part is taken from the germline J gene. This chain connects TRBV5-1 to TRBJ1-2, with TRBD1 identical over 12 bases. The CDR3 is 15 amino acids. The germline CDR1 and CDR2 sequences are SGHRS and YFSETQ. Trimming removed 0 bases from V and 7 bases from J; junction bases left unmatched: 4. The CDR3 here is CASSLEGQGARGYTF. The sequenced CDR3 bases are TGCGCCAGCAGCTTGGAGGGACAGGGGGCGCGTGGC.

Concerning this clone itself: The missing CDR3 end, 3 residues past where the read stops, is filled in from the germline J gene. The chain recombines TRBV11-2 with TRBJ1-2; D gene unclear. CDR3 size: 14 residues. The V gene's germline CDR1 is SGHAT and CDR2 FQNNGV. CDR3 DNA, as far as it was read: TGTGCCAGCAGCTTAGAGGTTAGCGGCTACGAC. Translation: CASSLEVSGYD. The CDR3, in full, reads CASSLEVSGYDYTF.

This clone is classed as medium-sized by frequency. The read ends 3 residues early relative to the CDR3; the germline J gene fills the gap. The same CDR3 is also encoded by other DNA sequences in this sample. The V and J genes are TRBV20-1 and TRBJ2-3; D is perhaps TRBD2 (6 bases). The germline V gene has CDR1 DFQATT and CDR2 SNEGSKA (reference sequence). Trimming removed 0 bases at V and 0 bases at J, with 10 bases between. The CDR3 contains 15 residues. Incomplete CDR3 DNA: TGCAGTGCTAGAGATGCGGGGACTAGCACAGATACG. Translating it yields CSARDAGTSTDT. The whole CDR3 region reads CSARDAGTSTDTQYF.

With regard to this clone: The sequence runs out 3 residues before the end of the CDR3; the remainder is reconstructed from the germline J gene. V is TRBV30 and J is TRBJ2-3; possibly TRBD1 for D (6 bases). The CDR3 runs to 13 residues. The V end lost 1 base, the J end lost 2 bases, and 7 bases lay between the germline ends. The germline V gene has CDR1 GTSNPN and CDR2 SVGIG (reference sequence). The CDR3 bases that were read are TGTGCCTGGAGTGGGGACATCACAGATACG. Protein: CAWSGDITDT. The entire CDR3 protein is CAWSGDITDTQYF.

As to this clone: The read stops 3 residues short of the end of the CDR3; the missing end is completed from the germline J gene. J is TRBJ2-2 and V is TRBV7-2; 7 bases are a match to TRBD2. Germline loops: CDR1 SGHTA, CDR2 FQGNSA. The CDR3 is 13 amino acids. V shed 4 bases, J shed 9 bases, and the junction held 5 bases outside the gene matches. The CDR3: CASSSWTSRELFF. The CDR3 bases that were read are TGTGCCAGCAGCTCATGGACTAGTCGGGAG.

About this clone itself: Read coverage stops 3 residues before the CDR3 terminus; the germline J gene supplies the remainder. The rearrangement links TRBV7-6 to TRBJ2-7, with 10 bases that match TRBD1. Trimming at V came to 5 bases and at J to 5 bases, leaving 15 bases not matched to a gene. This CDR3 contains 17 residues. The germline V gene encodes CDR1 SGHVS and CDR2 FNYEAQ. This chain's CDR3 is CASSLLLPGQGNHEQYF. Incomplete CDR3 DNA: TGTGCCAGCAGCCTTCTGCTCCCGGGACAGGGGAACCACGAG.

With respect to this clone: The CDR3 end falls 3 residues outside the read, so it is completed with the germline J gene. The genes are TRBV7-9 and TRBJ2-3, with 8 bases aligning to TRBD2. Germline CDR1 SEHNR, CDR2 FQNEAQ (reference sequence). This CDR3 contains 15 residues. The sequenced CDR3 bases are TGTGCCAGCAGCCCGAATGCGGGGGGTAGAGAGACG. Protein product: CASSPNAGGRET. The full-length CDR3 reads as CASSPNAGGRETQYF. Complete variable domain (other parts from reference TRBV7-9 and TRBJ2-3): DTGVSQNPRHKITKRGQNVTFRCDPISEHNRLYWYRQTLGQGPEFLTYFQNEAQLEKSRLLSDRFSAERPKGSFSTLEIQRTEQGDSAMYLCASSPNAGGRETQYFGPGTRLTVL.

Comments on this clone: The read ends 3 residues before the CDR3 terminus; that terminus is restored from the germline J gene. The chain joins TRBV11-2 to TRBJ2-7, with D possibly TRBD1 on 6 matching bases. This CDR3 comprises 13 residues. Germline CDR1 is SGHAT and CDR2 is FQNNGV. V lost 5 bases, J lost 1 base, and 9 bases lay in between. The CDR3 spells CASSPTGSYEQYF. The sequenced part of the CDR3 DNA is TGTGCCAGCAGCCCGACAGGATCCTACGAG.

CDR3 DNA, as far as it was read: TGTGCCAGCAGTTTAACCGGGACAGGGAATGAAAAA. Protein product: CASSLTGTGNEK. The CDR3 reads in full as CASSLTGTGNEKLFF. The chain recombines TRBV12-3 or TRBV12-4 with TRBJ1-4; TRBD1 matches 9 bases. The read comes to an end 3 residues before the CDR3 does, leaving the germline J gene to fill in the end. V lost 2 bases to trimming and J lost 5 bases; unmatched junction nucleotides: 3. The CDR3 runs to 15 residues.

As to this clone: The read falls 3 residues short of the CDR3 end, and the missing part is taken from the germline J gene. The chain is built from TRBV19 and TRBJ2-1; 11 positions agree with TRBD2. The germline CDR1 and CDR2 sequences are LNHDA and SQIVND (reference sequence). V shed 6 bases, J shed 8 bases, and the junction held 12 bases outside the gene matches. This CDR3 region has 16 residues. This chain's CDR3 is CASRRGGSGRDDEQFF. CDR3 DNA, as far as it was read: TGTGCCAGTAGACGGGGGGGTAGCGGGAGGGACGATGAG.

Turning to this clone: Read sequence stops 3 residues before the CDR3 end, and the germline J gene provides the missing end. V is TRBV2 and J is TRBJ1-1; D unresolved. With 6 bases removed from V and 1 base from J, the gap between germline ends came to 9 bases. CDR1 is SNHLY and CDR2 is FYNNEI in the germline V gene. This CDR3 has 13 residues. The CDR3 reads CASSRHPNTEAFF. CDR3 DNA, as far as it was read: TGTGCCAGCAGCAGACATCCGAACACTGAA.

About this clone itself: The read is 3 residues too short to cover the CDR3 end, so that end is filled in from the germline J gene. This chain links TRBV20-1 with TRBJ2-7; the D gene is possibly TRBD2 (6 bases). V lost 0 bases, J lost 2 bases, and 8 bases lay in between. This CDR3 spans 13 amino acids. CDR1 and CDR2 from the germline V gene are DFQATT and SNEGSKA (reference sequence). The DNA read from the CDR3 is TGCAGTGCTAGAGATTTAGCGGCCTACGAG. Its protein is CSARDLAAYE. The complete CDR3 sequence is CSARDLAAYEQYF.

To note about this clone: The missing CDR3 end, 3 residues past where the read stops, is filled in from the germline J gene. V and J are TRBV20-1 and TRBJ2-3; 11 bases map to TRBD2. Germline trimming cut 0 bases from V and 7 bases from J; bases unmatched to any gene: 15. Germline assignment: CDR1 DFQATT and CDR2 SNEGSKA (reference sequence). The CDR3 covers 18 residues. Here the CDR3 reads CSARDPTVLAGGTHTQYF. The covered CDR3 bases are TGCAGTGCTAGAGACCCTACTGTATTAGCGGGGGGGACACATACG.

CDR3 residues: CASSEVGRPYEQYF. CDR3 DNA (partial): TGTGCCAGCAGTGAAGTGGGCAGACCCTACGAG. This sequence joins TRBV2 and TRBJ2-7; no reliable D call. The read falls 3 residues short of the CDR3 end, and the missing part is taken from the germline J gene. With 1 base removed from V and 2 bases from J, the gap between germline ends came to 9 bases. The CDR3 is 14 residues long. Germline CDR1 SNHLY, CDR2 FYNNEI. The whole variable domain, remainder taken from reference TRBV2 and TRBJ2-7, is EPEVTQTPSHQVTQMGQEVILRCVPISNHLYFYWYRQILGQKVEFLVSFYNNEISEKSEIFDDQFSVERPDGSNFTLKIRSTKLEDSAMYFCASSEVGRPYEQYFGPGTRLTVT.

Turning to this clone: The read halts 3 residues ahead of the CDR3 end, with the missing end drawn from the germline J gene. The chain links TRBV20-1 to TRBJ1-3, with a tentative D call TRBD1 (6 bases). V shed 5 bases and J shed 0 bases, with 11 bases lying between them. The CDR3 runs to 14 residues. CDR1 and CDR2 from the germline V gene are DFQATT and SNEGSKA (reference sequence). Incomplete CDR3 DNA: TGCAGTGCTCAAACAGGGTTCTCTGGAAACACC. It is translated as CSAQTGFSGNT. The CDR3, in full, reads CSAQTGFSGNTIYF.

On this clone itself: The sequenced fragment ends 3 residues before the CDR3 boundary, so the rest is inferred from the germline J gene. The chain has TRBV10-3 and TRBJ2-3, with 11 nucleotides matching TRBD2. With V trimmed by 6 bases and J by 5 bases, 4 bases remained unmatched. The CDR3 covers 14 residues. The germline V gene has CDR1 ENHRY and CDR2 SYGVKD. CDR3 bases read: TGTGCCATCAGAATAGCGGGGGGGCAAGATACG. It yields the protein CAIRIAGGQDT. In full, the CDR3 reads CAIRIAGGQDTQYF.

Comments on this clone: The read stops 3 residues short of the end of the CDR3; the missing end is completed from the germline J gene. This chain links TRBV7-9 with TRBJ1-4; TRBD1 matches 11 bases. The V gene's germline CDR1 is SEHNR and CDR2 FQNEAQ (reference sequence). This CDR3 has 13 amino acids. V shed 8 bases and J 6 bases; nucleotides not matched to a gene: 2. CDR3 bases read: TGTGCCAGCGGACAGGGGGCGGATGAAAAA. Translating gives CASGQGADEK. The full-length CDR3 reads as CASGQGADEKLFF.

About this clone: The DNA ends 3 residues before the CDR3 does, and the rest of the CDR3 is filled in from the germline J gene. The chain is built from TRBV7-6 and TRBJ1-2; no clear D gene. Germline V gives CDR1 SGHVS, CDR2 FNYEAQ. The CDR3 spans 15 residues. CDR3 residues: CASSLGGLADYDYTF. Incomplete CDR3 DNA: TGTGCCAGCAGCTTGGGAGGACTAGCAGATTACGAC.